This entry is about one TCR beta chain. Original handling: Amplification of reference gene primers was used by the study to estimate nucleated cell counts. Repertoires were generated with immunoSEQ multiplex PCR, while TCRdb's copy carries only in-frame clones and drops some. D and trimming come from the DNA, and the V and J calls and clone size come from that table. The table records 88,000 or so clones, 85% of them present only once. The CDR3 consists of 13 residues. Trimming stripped 4 bases from V and 2 bases from J, with 5 bases between. The germline CDR1 and CDR2 sequences are MNHEY and SMNVEV (reference sequence). This specimen belongs to a study of blood T cell repertoires in COVID-19. In the study overall: The United States, Italy and Spain provided the acute and convalescent COVID-19 samples.

This rearrangement joins TRBV27 to TRBJ2-2; D is ambiguous. The receptor was derived from a man in his 60s with acute or convalescent COVID-19. The sample consisted of peripheral blood. The CDR3 DNA follows: TGTGCCAGCAGTTGGGCCAACACCGGGGAGCTGTTTTTT. Translation: CASSWANTGELFF.